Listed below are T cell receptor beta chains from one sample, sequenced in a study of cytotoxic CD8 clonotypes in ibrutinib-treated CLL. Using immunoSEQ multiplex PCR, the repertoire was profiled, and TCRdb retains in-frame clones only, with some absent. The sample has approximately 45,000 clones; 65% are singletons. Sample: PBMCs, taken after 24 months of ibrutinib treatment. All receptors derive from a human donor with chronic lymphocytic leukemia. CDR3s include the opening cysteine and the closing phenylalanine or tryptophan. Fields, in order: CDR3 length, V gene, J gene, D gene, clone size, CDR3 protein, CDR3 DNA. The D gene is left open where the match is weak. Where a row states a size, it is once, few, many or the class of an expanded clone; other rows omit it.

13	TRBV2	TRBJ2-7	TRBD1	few	CASSADRGLEQYF	TGTGCCAGCAGTGCGGACAGGGGGCTTGAGCAGTACTTC
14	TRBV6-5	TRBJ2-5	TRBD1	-	CASRSTGGSGTQYF	TGTGCCAGCAGGAGTACAGGGGGCAGTGGGACCCAGTACTTC
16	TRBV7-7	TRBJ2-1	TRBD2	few	CASSLSGTSGGNEQFF	TGTGCTAGCAGCTTATCCGGGACTAGCGGGGGTAATGAGCAGTTCTTC
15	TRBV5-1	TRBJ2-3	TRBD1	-	CASSLGGGSADTQYF	TGCGCCAGCAGCTTGGGAGGGGGCTCGGCAGATACGCAGTATTTT
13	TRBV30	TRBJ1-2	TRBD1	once	CAWSVNQGGGYTF	TGTGCCTGGAGTGTGAATCAGGGGGGTGGCTACACCTTC
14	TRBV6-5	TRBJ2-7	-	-	CASSYQRASYEQYF	TGTGCCAGCAGTTACCAACGAGCCTCCTACGAGCAGTACTTC
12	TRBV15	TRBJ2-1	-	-	CATSPRGHEQFF	TGTGCCACCAGCCCACGGGGCCATGAGCAGTTCTTC
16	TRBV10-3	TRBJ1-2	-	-	CAISETQFRQNYGYTF	TGTGCCATCAGTGAGACTCAGTTTCGGCAGAACTATGGCTACACCTTC
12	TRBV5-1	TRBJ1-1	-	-	CASKRVDTEAFF	TGCGCCAGCAAGAGGGTTGACACTGAAGCTTTCTTT
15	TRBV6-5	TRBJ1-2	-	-	CASSGRMAWDYGYTF	TGTGCCAGCAGTGGGCGCATGGCTTGGGACTATGGCTACACCTTC
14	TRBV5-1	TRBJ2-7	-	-	CASSLSLTAYEQYF	TGCGCCAGCAGCTTGTCGTTGACAGCCTACGAGCAGTACTTC
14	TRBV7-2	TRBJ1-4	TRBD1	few	CASSPQGQSEKLFF	TGTGCCAGCAGCCCCCAGGGACAGAGTGAAAAACTGTTTTTT
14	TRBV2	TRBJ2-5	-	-	CASGGRRGQETQYF	TGTGCCAGCGGTGGTCGGCGGGGACAAGAGACCCAGTACTTC
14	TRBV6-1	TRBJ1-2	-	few	CASSGGAPQAGYTF	TGTGCCAGCAGTGGCGGGGCGCCCCAAGCTGGCTACACCTTC
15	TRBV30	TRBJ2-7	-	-	CAWSGTARSIYEQYF	TGTGCCTGGAGTGGGACCGCCAGGTCGATTTACGAGCAGTACTTC
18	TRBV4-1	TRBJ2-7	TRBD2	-	CASSQAPSGTTLNYEQYF	TGCGCCAGCAGCCAAGCTCCTAGCGGGACTACTCTCAACTACGAGCAGTACTTC
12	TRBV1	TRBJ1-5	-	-	CTSSLGGQPQHF	TGCACCAGCAGCCTCGGGGGTCAGCCCCAGCATTTT
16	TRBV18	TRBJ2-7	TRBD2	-	CASSPSSTVAGHEQYF	TGTGCCAGCTCACCCTCTTCGACAGTAGCGGGACACGAGCAGTACTTC
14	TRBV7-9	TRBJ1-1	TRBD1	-	CASSLEGAHSEAFF	TGTGCCAGCAGCTTAGAGGGGGCGCATTCTGAAGCTTTCTTT
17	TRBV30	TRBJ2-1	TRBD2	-	CAWSMYLAGGPYNEQFF	TGTGCCTGGAGTATGTATCTAGCGGGGGGACCTTACAATGAGCAGTTCTTC
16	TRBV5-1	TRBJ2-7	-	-	CASSFKTGLGSYEQYF	TGCGCCAGCAGCTTTAAAACAGGGCTGGGGTCCTACGAGCAGTACTTC
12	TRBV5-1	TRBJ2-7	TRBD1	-	CASSITGAEQYF	TGCGCCAGCAGCATAACAGGGGCCGAGCAGTACTTC
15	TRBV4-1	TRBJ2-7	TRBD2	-	CASSQEWGGSYEQYF	TGCGCCAGCAGCCAAGAATGGGGGGGGTCCTACGAGCAGTACTTC
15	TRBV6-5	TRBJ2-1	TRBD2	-	CASSYSASGGSKTFF	TGTGCCAGCAGTTACTCGGCTAGCGGGGGCTCTAAGACGTTCTTC
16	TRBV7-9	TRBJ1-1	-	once	CASSERSTSTNTEAFF	TGTGCCAGCAGCGAACGTTCGACATCTACGAACACTGAAGCTTTCTTT
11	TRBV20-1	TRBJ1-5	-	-	CSASSGVSQHF	TGCAGTGCTAGTTCAGGGGTATCCCAGCATTTT
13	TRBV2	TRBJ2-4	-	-	CASRKEGVNIQYF	TGTGCCAGCAGGAAAGAGGGGGTAAACATTCAGTACTTC